These 20 T cell receptor beta chains share one sample of origin, sequenced in a study of PD-1 blockade in classical Hodgkin lymphoma. After autologous stem cell transplantation all patients relapsed, and prior brentuximab vedotin exposure differed between cohorts. Sequenced by immunoSEQ multiplex PCR; TCRdb stores in-frame clones only, minus some. The sample yields roughly 61,000 clones, under 95% seen once. The sequencing used peripheral blood mononuclear cells (PBMCs), collected before the second cycle of nivolumab. All receptors come from a human donor with classical Hodgkin lymphoma.

The CDR3 is CASSLGLNQPQHF. The CDR3, as DNA: TGTGCCAGCAGTCTCGGGCTTAATCAGCCCCAGCATTTT. V gene TRBV6-6 combines with J gene TRBJ1-5; D remains ambiguous. From germline, CDR1 is MNHNY and CDR2 SVGAGI (reference sequence). V lost 5 bases to trimming and J lost 4 bases, with 9 bases between them. This CDR3 comprises 13 residues.

The chain couples TRBV27 to TRBJ2-1; D is possibly TRBD1 (6 bases). The germline V and J ends were trimmed by 2 bases and 10 bases, with 18 bases remaining between them. The CDR3 loop spans 15 amino acids. CDR1 and CDR2 from the germline V gene are MNHEY and SMNVEV (reference sequence). The chain's CDR3 is CASSLTGATGYEQFF. CDR3 nucleotides: TGTGCCAGCAGTTTAACGGGCGCAACAGGGTACGAGCAGTTCTTC.

The V and J genes are TRBV28 and TRBJ2-5; 10 bases align to TRBD2. The germline V gene has CDR1 MDHEN and CDR2 SYDVKM. V trimming: 8 bases; J trimming: 1 base; junction bases outside the gene matches: 7. The CDR3 runs to 15 residues. The CDR3 nucleotides read TGTGCCAGCGTACCCAGCGGGGGGGCCCAAGAGACCCAGTACTTC. This encodes CASVPSGGAQETQYF.

The chain links TRBV6-5 to TRBJ2-5, with D perhaps given as TRBD1 or TRBD2 (6 bases each). The CDR3 totals 11 residues. The germline CDR1 and CDR2 sequences are MNHEY and SVGAGI. The V and J ends lost 11 bases and 3 bases respectively, with 10 bases between them. For the CDR3, the DNA is TGTGCCTCGGGGGCGGAAGAGACCCAGTACTTC. Translation: CASGAEETQYF.

CDR3 coding DNA: TGTGCCAGCAGCAAAGTAACCGGGACAGGTACCTCCTACGAGCAGTACTTC. Protein sequence: CASSKVTGTGTSYEQYF. The rearrangement links TRBV21-1 to TRBJ2-7; the D call TRBD1 from the table was never checked on the DNA. TRBV21-1 has pseudogene status. The CDR3 spans 17 residues.

This clone was recorded only once. V is TRBV28 and J is TRBJ2-7, with 8 bases fitting TRBD1. The CDR3 runs to 15 residues. Germline loops: CDR1 MDHEN, CDR2 SYDVKM. J gave up 5 bases and V 2 bases, and 8 bases lay outside the gene matches. The CDR3 nucleotides are TGTGCCAGCAGTTTACGCCAGGGGGCGTCCAACGAGCAGTACTTC. Its translation: CASSLRQGASNEQYF.

The J gene is TRBJ2-6, the V gene TRBV28, with D unresolved. V was trimmed by 1 base and J by 0 bases, leaving 10 bases between them. Germline values: CDR1 MDHEN, CDR2 SYDVKM. This CDR3 is 17 amino acids long. DNA of the CDR3: TGTGCCAGCAGTTTATTTCGGAGCGCCTCTGGGGCCAACGTCCTGACTTTC. Its protein is CASSLFRSASGANVLTF.

The chain links TRBV4-1 to TRBJ1-2; D gene unclear. CDR1 is MGHRA, CDR2 YSYEKL, per germline. The CDR3 loop spans 14 amino acids. V was trimmed by 0 bases and J by 5 bases, leaving 10 bases between them. As DNA, the CDR3 is TGCGCCAGCAGCCAAGATGGGAGCGGGTATGGCTACACCTTC. Protein product: CASSQDGSGYGYTF.

The chain employs TRBV7-9 and TRBJ2-1, with D maybe TRBD1 (5 bases). V was trimmed by 5 bases and J by 6 bases, leaving 17 bases between them. The CDR3 extends over 15 amino acids. Germline V gives CDR1 SEHNR, CDR2 FQNEAQ (reference sequence). CDR3 DNA sequence: TGTGCCAGCAGCAACAACCCGGGCAGGGCCAATGAGCAGTTCTTC. This sequence encodes CASSNNPGRANEQFF.

The chain combines TRBV10-2 with TRBJ2-1; 11 nucleotides align to TRBD2. Per germline, CDR1 WSHSY and CDR2 SAAADI. J was trimmed by 2 bases and V by 7 bases; bases with no gene match: 4. This CDR3 is 15 amino acids long. The CDR3 loop reads CASNIAGGPYNEQFF. CDR3 DNA: TGCGCCAGCAATATAGCGGGAGGGCCCTACAATGAGCAGTTCTTC.

The chain uses TRBV30 and TRBJ1-5; a possible D gene is TRBD1 (5 bases). The V end lost 8 bases, the J end lost 0 bases, and 14 bases lay between the germline ends. The CDR3 runs to 14 residues. CDR1 GTSNPN and CDR2 SVGIG come from the germline V gene (reference sequence). CDR3 sequence (DNA): TGTGCCGGGGACCGGAAGTTTAGCAATCAGCCCCAGCATTTT. Translation: CAGDRKFSNQPQHF.

This sequence joins TRBV6-6 and TRBJ2-1; TRBD1 matches 9 bases. Germline V lookup: CDR1 MNHNY, CDR2 SVGAGI (reference sequence). The CDR3 is 14 residues long. J was trimmed by 5 bases and V by 6 bases; bases with no gene match: 5. CDR3 protein: CASRGGTGNNEQFF. The CDR3 coding sequence is TGTGCCAGCAGGGGGGGGACAGGGAACAATGAGCAGTTCTTC.

This chain uses TRBV4-1 with TRBJ2-7, with D perhaps TRBD1 or TRBD2 (5 bases each). This CDR3 has 15 residues. V was pared by 0 bases and J by 3 bases, with 12 bases between. Per the germline V gene, CDR1 is MGHRA and CDR2 is YSYEKL. The CDR3 region is CASSQEGADIYEQYF. The DNA of the CDR3 is TGCGCCAGCAGCCAAGAAGGAGCGGACATCTACGAGCAGTACTTC.

V usage is TRBV6-4 and J usage is TRBJ2-7; TRBD2 matches 8 bases. This CDR3 has 15 residues. Germline CDR1 is MRHNA and CDR2 is SNTAGT. V shed 8 bases and J 3 bases; nucleotides not matched to a gene: 12. CDR3 in amino acids: CASAYSGSPLYEQYF. The CDR3 coding sequence is TGTGCCAGCGCTTACAGCGGGAGTCCTCTCTACGAGCAGTACTTC.

This clone showed up just once. The chain uses TRBV7-2 and TRBJ2-1, with D perhaps TRBD1 or TRBD2 (5 bases each). The CDR3 loop spans 17 amino acids. Between the trimmed V and J ends, which lost 3 bases and 7 bases, there was a span of 22 bases. Germline V gene data show CDR1 as SGHTA and CDR2 as FQGNSA. The CDR3 reads CASSFAPRAWDGNEQFF. DNA for the CDR3: TGTGCCAGCAGCTTCGCCCCCAGGGCCTGGGACGGAAATGAGCAGTTCTTC.

The chain joins TRBV7-6 to TRBJ2-7; 12 nucleotides match TRBD2. There are 16 residues in the CDR3. J was trimmed by 3 bases and V by 2 bases; bases with no gene match: 5. Germline CDR1 SGHVS, CDR2 FNYEAQ. The chain's CDR3 is CASSLLLAGGDYEQYF. The CDR3 DNA reads TGTGCCAGCAGCTTACTCCTAGCGGGGGGGGACTACGAGCAGTACTTC.

The DNA for the CDR3 is TGTGCCAGCAGTTATACCCCGACGGACTCTGGAAACACCATATATTTT. The encoded protein is CASSYTPTDSGNTIYF. This chain joins TRBV6-5 and TRBJ1-3, with D unresolved. V lost 3 bases and J lost 0, with 12 bases in between. Per the germline V gene, CDR1 is MNHEY and CDR2 is SVGAGI. This CDR3 has 16 residues.

The chain carries TRBV6-1 and TRBJ2-3; 10 bases line up with TRBD2. The CDR3 runs 15 residues. In germline, CDR1 is MNHNS, CDR2 SASEGT. The V gene end was trimmed by 7 bases and the J gene end by 6 bases; junction bases not matched to a gene: 10. The CDR3 nucleotides read TGTGCCAGCACCCGACGGCTAGCGGGAGAGGATACGCAGTATTTT. Protein: CASTRRLAGEDTQYF.

This clone has a single count. The V call is TRBV19, the J call TRBJ2-7, with D tentatively TRBD1 or TRBD2 (5 bases each). This CDR3 comprises 16 residues. CDR1 is LNHDA, CDR2 SQIVND, per germline (reference sequence). Between the trimmed V and J ends, which lost 6 bases and 0 bases, there was a span of 18 bases. DNA for the CDR3: TGTGCCAGTAGGACGACCGGGACCAAGAGCTCCTACGAGCAGTACTTC. Its translation: CASRTTGTKSSYEQYF.

The chain has TRBV28 and TRBJ2-1; TRBD2 matches 14 bases. This CDR3 has 15 amino acids. Germline V gene lookup returns CDR1 MDHEN and CDR2 SYDVKM. V was pared by 7 bases and J by 14 bases, with 13 bases of the junction left unmatched. The CDR3 DNA is TGTGCCAGCACCTTCGGGACTAGCGGGAGAGATTTTGAGTTCTTC. As protein: CASTFGTSGRDFEFF. The complete variable domain, with remaining parts taken from reference TRBV28 and TRBJ2-1, reads DVKVTQSSRYLVKRTGEKVFLECVQDMDHENMFWYRQDPGLGLRLIYFSYDVKMKEKGDIPEGYSVSREKKERFSLILESASTNQTSMYLCASTFGTSGRDFEFFGPGTRLTVL.